This TCR beta chain is from a study of Graves' ophthalmopathy and Graves' hyperthyroidism. Study-wide background: Peripheral blood sampling preceded any treatment and occurred at initial diagnosis.

Study conclusions and caveats: Most expanded clonotypes in thyroid above 0.001 frequency also showed up in blood.

Amplification of the TCR beta CDR3 regions used RNA transcripts (as template). Scientists carried out first-round RT-PCR using HTBI primers and then a second-round multiplex PCR. TCRdb used MiXCR to reprocess the multiplex PCR reads, holding one entry per CDR3 protein. Of approximately 460,000 distinct CDR3 sequences in the sample, under 15% were seen once. CDR3 length: 19 amino acids. The germline V gene encodes CDR1 SNHLY and CDR2 FYNNEI. This clonotype showed up just a few times. The antigen is undetermined. At one end the junction does not follow the germline gene, possibly because of a read error.

This TCR came from a woman aged 30 to 39 with Graves' ophthalmopathy. The sample consisted of blood. The chain carries TRBV2 and TRBJ2-4; TRBD2 matches at 16 bases. CDR3 in DNA: TGTGCCAGCAGTCCCGGGACTAGCGGGGGGGTCGACTGGTCGGACATTAAGTACTTC. It translates to CASSPGTSGGVDWSDIKYF.